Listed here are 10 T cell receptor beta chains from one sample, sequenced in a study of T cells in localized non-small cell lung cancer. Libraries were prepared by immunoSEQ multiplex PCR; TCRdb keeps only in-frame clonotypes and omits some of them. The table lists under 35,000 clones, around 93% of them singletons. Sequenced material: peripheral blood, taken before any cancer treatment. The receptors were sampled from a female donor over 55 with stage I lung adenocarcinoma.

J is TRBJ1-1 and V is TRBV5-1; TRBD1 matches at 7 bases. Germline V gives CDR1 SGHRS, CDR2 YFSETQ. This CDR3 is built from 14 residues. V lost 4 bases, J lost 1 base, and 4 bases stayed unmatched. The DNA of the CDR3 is TGCGCCAGCAGCCTGGACAGGCCGAACACTGAAGCTTTCTTT. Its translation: CASSLDRPNTEAFF.

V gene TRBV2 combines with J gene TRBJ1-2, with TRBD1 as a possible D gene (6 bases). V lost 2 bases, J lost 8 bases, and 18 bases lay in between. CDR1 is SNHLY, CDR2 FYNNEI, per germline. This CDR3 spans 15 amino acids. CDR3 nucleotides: TGTGCCAGCAGTGAAAGGAGCCGGCAGGGGCACGGCTACACCTTC. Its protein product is CASSERSRQGHGYTF.

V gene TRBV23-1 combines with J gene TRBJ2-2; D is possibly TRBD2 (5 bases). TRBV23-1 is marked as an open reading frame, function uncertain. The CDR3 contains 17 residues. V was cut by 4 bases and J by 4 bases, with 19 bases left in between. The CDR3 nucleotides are TGCGCCAGCAGTCTTGCATACGTGACTGAGGGCACCGGGGAGCTGTTTTTT. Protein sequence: CASSLAYVTEGTGELFF.

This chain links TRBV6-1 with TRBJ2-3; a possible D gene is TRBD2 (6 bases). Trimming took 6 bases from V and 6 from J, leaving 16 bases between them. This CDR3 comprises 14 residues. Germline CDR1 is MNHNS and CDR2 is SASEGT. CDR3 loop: CASRLDTGVDTQYF. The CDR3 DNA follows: TGTGCCAGCAGACTAGACACGGGAGTGGATACGCAGTATTTT.

CDR3 in DNA: TGTGCCATCAGTGCAAGGACAGGGGGTTTGAACACTGAAGCTTTCTTT. Translation gives CAISARTGGLNTEAFF. The J gene is TRBJ1-1, the V gene TRBV10-3; 10 bases match TRBD1. Trimming cost V 4 bases and J 0 bases; bases outside gene matches: 5. CDR1 and CDR2 (germline): ENHRY, SYGVKD. The CDR3 has 16 residues.

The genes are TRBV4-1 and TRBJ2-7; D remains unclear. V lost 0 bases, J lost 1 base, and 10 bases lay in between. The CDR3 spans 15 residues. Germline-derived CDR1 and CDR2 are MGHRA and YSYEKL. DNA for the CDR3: TGCGCCAGCAGCCAAGAAGGTCGGAGTTCCTACGAGCAGTACTTC. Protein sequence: CASSQEGRSSYEQYF.

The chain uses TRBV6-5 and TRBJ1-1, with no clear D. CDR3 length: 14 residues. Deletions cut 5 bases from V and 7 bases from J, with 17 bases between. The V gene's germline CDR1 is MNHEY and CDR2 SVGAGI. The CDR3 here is CASSMVGEVNEAFF. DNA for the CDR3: TGTGCCAGCAGTATGGTGGGAGAGGTGAATGAAGCTTTCTTT.

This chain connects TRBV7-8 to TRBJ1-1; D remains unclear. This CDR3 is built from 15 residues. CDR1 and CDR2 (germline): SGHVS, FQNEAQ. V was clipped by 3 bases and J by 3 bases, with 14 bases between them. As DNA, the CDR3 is TGTGCCAGCAGCTTTTCCTTTTGGGCAGACACTGAAGCTTTCTTT. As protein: CASSFSFWADTEAFF.

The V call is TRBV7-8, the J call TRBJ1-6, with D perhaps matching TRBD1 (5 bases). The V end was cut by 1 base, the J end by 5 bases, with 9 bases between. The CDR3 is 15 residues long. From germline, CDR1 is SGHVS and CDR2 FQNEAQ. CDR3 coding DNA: TGTGCCAGCAGCTTAGGCCCAGGGCATAATTCACCCCTCCACTTT. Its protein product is CASSLGPGHNSPLHF.

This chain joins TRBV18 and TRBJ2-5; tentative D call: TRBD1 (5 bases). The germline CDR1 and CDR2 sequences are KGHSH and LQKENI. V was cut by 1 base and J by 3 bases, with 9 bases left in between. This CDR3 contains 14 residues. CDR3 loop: CASSPRWGKETQYF. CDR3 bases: TGTGCCAGCTCACCACGGTGGGGCAAAGAGACCCAGTACTTC.